The TCR beta chain described here comes from a study of T-cell reconstitution after alpha-beta-depleted transplantation in children. There are 14 residues in the CDR3. V dropped 6 bases and J dropped 4; count of bases not matched to a gene: 8. Germline assignment: CDR1 SGHTA and CDR2 FQGNSA. Unique molecular identifiers were used to barcode this TCRbeta library. One entry per CDR3 protein results from TCRdb running MiXCR on the PCR reads. Of over 200,000 distinct CDR3 sequences in the sample, about a tenth were seen once. This clonotype appeared many times. The antigen is unknown. Points from the study as a whole: Roughly two months post-transplant, alpha-beta T cells reportedly originated from several hundred graft clones that had expanded.

The rearrangement joins TRBV7-2 to TRBJ1-1, with 7 positions matching TRBD1. The source material was PBMCs, sampled before TCRalphabeta/CD19-depleted stem cell transplant. The clonotype originates from a child less than two years old with acute myeloid leukemia, due to receive a stem cell transplant. The CDR3 spells CASRSQGVITEAFF. CDR3 sequence (DNA): TGTGCCAGCAGGTCCCAGGGGGTAATCACTGAAGCTTTCTTT.